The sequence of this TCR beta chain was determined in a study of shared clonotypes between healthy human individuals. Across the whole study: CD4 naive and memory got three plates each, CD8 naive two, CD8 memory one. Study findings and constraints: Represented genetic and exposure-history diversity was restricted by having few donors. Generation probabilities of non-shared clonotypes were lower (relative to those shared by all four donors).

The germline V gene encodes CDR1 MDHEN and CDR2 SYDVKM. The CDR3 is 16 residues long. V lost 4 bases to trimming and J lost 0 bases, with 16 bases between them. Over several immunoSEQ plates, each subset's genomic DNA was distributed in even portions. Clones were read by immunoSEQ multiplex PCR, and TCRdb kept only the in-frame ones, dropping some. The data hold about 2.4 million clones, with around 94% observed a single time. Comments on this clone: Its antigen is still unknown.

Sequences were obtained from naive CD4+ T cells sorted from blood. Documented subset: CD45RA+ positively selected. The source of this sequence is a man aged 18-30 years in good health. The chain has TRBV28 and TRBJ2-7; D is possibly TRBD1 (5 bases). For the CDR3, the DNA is TGTGCCAGCAGTTCAATGGGCAGGGCCTACTCCTACGAGCAGTACTTC. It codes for CASSSMGRAYSYEQYF. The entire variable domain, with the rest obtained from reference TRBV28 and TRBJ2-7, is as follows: DVKVTQSSRYLVKRTGEKVFLECVQDMDHENMFWYRQDPGLGLRLIYFSYDVKMKEKGDIPEGYSVSREKKERFSLILESASTNQTSMYLCASSSMGRAYSYEQYFGPGTRLTVT.